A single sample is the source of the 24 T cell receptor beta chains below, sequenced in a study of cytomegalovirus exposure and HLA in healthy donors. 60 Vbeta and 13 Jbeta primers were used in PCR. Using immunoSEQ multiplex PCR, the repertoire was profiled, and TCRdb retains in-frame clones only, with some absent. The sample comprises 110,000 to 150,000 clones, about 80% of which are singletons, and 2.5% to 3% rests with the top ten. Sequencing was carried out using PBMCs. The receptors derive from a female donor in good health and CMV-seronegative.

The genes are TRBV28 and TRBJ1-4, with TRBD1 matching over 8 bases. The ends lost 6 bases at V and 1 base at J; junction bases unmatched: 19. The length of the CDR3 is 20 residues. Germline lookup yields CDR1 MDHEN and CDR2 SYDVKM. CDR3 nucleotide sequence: TGTGCCAGCAGCCTACATCGGACAGGGCAACGACTTGGAACTAATGAAAAACTGTTTTTT. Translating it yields CASSLHRTGQRLGTNEKLFF.

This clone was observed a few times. Here the CDR3 reads CASSQGAGHNQPQHF. In DNA form, the CDR3 reads TGCGCCAGCAGCCAAGGGGCAGGGCACAATCAGCCCCAGCATTTT. The chain uses TRBV4-1 and TRBJ1-5, with D possibly TRBD1 on 5 matching bases. The CDR3 contains 15 residues. Germline V gene lookup returns CDR1 MGHRA and CDR2 YSYEKL. V was trimmed by 1 base and J by 3 bases, leaving 10 bases between them.

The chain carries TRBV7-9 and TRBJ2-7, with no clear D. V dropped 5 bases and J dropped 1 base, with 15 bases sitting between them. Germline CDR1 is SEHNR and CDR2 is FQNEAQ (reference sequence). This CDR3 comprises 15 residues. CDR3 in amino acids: CASSAHSAPSYEQYF. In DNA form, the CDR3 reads TGTGCCAGCAGCGCCCACAGTGCCCCTTCCTACGAGCAGTACTTC.

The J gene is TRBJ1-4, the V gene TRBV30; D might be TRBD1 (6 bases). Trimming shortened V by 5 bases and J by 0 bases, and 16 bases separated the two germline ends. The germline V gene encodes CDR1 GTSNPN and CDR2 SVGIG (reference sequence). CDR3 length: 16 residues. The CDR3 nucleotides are TGTGCCTGGGAAGGAGACAGGCCAACAACTAATGAAAAACTGTTTTTT. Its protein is CAWEGDRPTTNEKLFF.

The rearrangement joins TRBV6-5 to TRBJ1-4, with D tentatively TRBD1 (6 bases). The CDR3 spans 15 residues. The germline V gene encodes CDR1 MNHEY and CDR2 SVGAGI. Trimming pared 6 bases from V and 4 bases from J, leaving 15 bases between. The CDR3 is CASRGRGQFNEKLFF. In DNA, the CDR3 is TGTGCCAGCAGGGGCCGTGGACAGTTTAATGAAAAACTGTTTTTT.

As DNA, the CDR3 is TGCGCCAGCAGGCAGGGACTAGCGGAACACAATGAGCAGTTCTTC. It yields the protein CASRQGLAEHNEQFF. The V call is TRBV5-1, the J call TRBJ2-1; 11 bases align to TRBD2. The germline gives CDR1 SGHRS, CDR2 YFSETQ. V shed 5 bases, J shed 5 bases, and the junction held 6 bases outside the gene matches. The CDR3 sequence is 15 residues long. The full variable domain, its missing parts supplied by reference TRBV5-1 and TRBJ2-1, is KAGVTQTPRYLIKTRGQQVTLSCSPISGHRSVSWYQQTPGQGLQFLFEYFSETQRNKGNFPGRFSGRQFSNSRSEMNVSTLELGDSALYLCASRQGLAEHNEQFFGPGTRLTVL.

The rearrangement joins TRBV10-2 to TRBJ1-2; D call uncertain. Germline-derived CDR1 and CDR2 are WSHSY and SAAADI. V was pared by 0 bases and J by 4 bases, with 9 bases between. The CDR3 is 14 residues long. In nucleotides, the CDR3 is TGCGCCAGCAGTGAGTCCGCCACTGGCTATGGCTACACCTTC. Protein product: CASSESATGYGYTF.

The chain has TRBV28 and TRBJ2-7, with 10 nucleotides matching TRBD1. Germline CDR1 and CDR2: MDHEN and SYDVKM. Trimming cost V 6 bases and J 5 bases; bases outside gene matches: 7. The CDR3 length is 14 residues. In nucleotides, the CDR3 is TGTGCCAGCAGCCCCTGGGACAGGGGCCACGAGCAGTACTTC. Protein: CASSPWDRGHEQYF.

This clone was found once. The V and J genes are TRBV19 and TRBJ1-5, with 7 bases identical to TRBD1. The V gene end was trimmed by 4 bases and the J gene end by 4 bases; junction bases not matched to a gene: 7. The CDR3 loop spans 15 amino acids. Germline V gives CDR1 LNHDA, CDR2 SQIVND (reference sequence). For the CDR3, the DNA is TGTGCCAGTAGTACCACGGGACAGTCTAATCAGCCCCAGCATTTT. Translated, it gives CASSTTGQSNQPQHF.

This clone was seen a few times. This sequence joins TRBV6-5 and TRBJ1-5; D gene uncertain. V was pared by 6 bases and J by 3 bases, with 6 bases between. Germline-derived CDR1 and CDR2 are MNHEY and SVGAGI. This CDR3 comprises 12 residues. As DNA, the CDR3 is TGTGCCAGCAGCTATGACAATCAGCCCCAGCATTTT. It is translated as CASSYDNQPQHF.

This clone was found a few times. The chain's CDR3 is CASSLLTGSSNQPQHF. Here the CDR3 DNA reads TGTGCCAGCAGTTTATTGACAGGGTCGAGCAATCAGCCCCAGCATTTT. The rearrangement links TRBV28 to TRBJ1-5, with 7 bases fitting TRBD1. Germline CDR1 reads MDHEN; CDR2 reads SYDVKM. CDR3 size: 16 residues. Losses at the gene ends were 1 base for V and 1 base for J; bases not matched to a gene: 4.

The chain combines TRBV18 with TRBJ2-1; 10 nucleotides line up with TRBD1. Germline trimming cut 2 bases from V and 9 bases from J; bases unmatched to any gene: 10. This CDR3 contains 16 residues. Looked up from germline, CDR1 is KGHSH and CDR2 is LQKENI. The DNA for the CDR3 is TGTGCCAGCTCACCAGCCGGGACAGGGGTCCTCGGTGAGCAGTTCTTC. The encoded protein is CASSPAGTGVLGEQFF.

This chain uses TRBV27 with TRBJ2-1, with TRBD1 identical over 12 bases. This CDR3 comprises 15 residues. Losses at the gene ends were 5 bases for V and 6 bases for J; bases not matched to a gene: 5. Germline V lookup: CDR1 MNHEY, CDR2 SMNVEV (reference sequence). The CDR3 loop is CASSNRDRGLNEQFF. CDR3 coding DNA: TGTGCCAGCAGTAACCGGGACAGGGGGCTCAATGAGCAGTTCTTC.

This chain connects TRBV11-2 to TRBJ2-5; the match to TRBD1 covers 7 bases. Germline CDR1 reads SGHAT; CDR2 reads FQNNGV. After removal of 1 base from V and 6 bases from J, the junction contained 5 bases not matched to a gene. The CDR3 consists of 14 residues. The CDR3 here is CASSLAAGGQTQYF. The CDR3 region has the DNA TGTGCCAGCAGCTTAGCGGCAGGGGGACAGACCCAGTACTTC. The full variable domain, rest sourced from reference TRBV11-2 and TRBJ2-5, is EAGVAQSPRYKIIEKRQSVAFWCNPISGHATLYWYQQILGQGPKLLIQFQNNGVVDDSQLPKDRFSAERLKGVDSTLKIQPAKLEDSAVYLCASSLAAGGQTQYFGPGTRLLVL.

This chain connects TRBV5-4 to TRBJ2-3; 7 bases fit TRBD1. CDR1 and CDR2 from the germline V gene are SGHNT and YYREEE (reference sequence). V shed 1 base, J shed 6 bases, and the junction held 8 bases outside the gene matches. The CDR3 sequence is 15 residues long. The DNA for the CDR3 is TGTGCCAGCAGCTTGTGGGGCAGGGGGACGGATACGCAGTATTTT. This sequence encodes CASSLWGRGTDTQYF.

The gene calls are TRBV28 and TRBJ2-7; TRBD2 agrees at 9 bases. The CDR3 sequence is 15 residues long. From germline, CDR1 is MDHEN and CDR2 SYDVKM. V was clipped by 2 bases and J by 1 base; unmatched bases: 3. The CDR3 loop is CASSLAGGTSYEQYF. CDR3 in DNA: TGTGCCAGCAGTTTAGCGGGGGGGACTTCCTACGAGCAGTACTTC.

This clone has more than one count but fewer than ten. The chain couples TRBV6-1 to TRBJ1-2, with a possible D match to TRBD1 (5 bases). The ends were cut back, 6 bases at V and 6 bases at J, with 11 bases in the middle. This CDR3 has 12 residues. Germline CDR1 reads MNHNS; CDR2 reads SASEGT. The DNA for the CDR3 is TGTGCCAGCAGAGACAGTTACGATGGCTACACCTTC. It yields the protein CASRDSYDGYTF.

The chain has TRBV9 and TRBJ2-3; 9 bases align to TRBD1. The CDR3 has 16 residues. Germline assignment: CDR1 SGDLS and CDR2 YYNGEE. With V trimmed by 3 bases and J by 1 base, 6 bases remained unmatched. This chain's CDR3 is CASSAGTGLGTDTQYF. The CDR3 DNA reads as TGTGCCAGCAGCGCCGGGACAGGGTTGGGCACAGATACGCAGTATTTT.

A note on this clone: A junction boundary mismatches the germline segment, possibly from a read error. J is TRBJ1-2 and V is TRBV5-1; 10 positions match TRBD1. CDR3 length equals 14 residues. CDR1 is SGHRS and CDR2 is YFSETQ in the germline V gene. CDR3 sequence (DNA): TGCGCCAGCAGCTTGGGACAGGGGGCGGTCGGCTACCCCTTC. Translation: CASSLGQGAVGYPF.

CDR3: CASSFTWDRGDGYTF. Written as DNA, the CDR3 is TGTGCCAGCAGCTTTACTTGGGACAGGGGCGATGGCTACACCTTC. The chain uses TRBV7-2 and TRBJ1-2; 10 bases are a match to TRBD1. There are 15 residues in the CDR3. CDR1 and CDR2 (germline): SGHTA, FQGNSA. V lost 3 bases and J lost 6; bases outside the gene matches: 7.

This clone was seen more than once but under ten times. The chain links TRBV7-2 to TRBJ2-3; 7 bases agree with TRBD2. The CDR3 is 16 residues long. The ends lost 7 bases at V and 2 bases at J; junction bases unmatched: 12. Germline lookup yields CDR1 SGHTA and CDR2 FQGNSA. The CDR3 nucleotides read TGTGCCAGCACCTTCAGACTAGCAGACTACACAGATACGCAGTATTTT. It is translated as CASTFRLADYTDTQYF. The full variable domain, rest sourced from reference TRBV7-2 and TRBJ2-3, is GAGVSQSPSNKVTEKGKDVELRCDPISGHTALYWYRQSLGQGLEFLIYFQGNSAPDKSGLPSDRFSAERTGGSVSTLTIQRTQQEDSAVYLCASTFRLADYTDTQYFGPGTRLTVL.

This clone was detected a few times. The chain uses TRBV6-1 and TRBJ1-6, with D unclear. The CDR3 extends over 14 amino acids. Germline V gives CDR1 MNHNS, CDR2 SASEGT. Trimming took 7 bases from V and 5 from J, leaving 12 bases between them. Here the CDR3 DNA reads TGTGCCAGCACCCCTGGCCGGGATAATTCACCCCTCCACTTT. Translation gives CASTPGRDNSPLHF.

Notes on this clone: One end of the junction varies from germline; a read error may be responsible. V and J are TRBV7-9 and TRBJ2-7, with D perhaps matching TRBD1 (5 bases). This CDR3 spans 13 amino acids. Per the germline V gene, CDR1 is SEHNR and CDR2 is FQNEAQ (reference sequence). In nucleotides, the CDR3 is TGTTCCAGCAGCTTGATAACGCAGGGCGAGCAGTACTTC. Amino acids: CSSSLITQGEQYF.

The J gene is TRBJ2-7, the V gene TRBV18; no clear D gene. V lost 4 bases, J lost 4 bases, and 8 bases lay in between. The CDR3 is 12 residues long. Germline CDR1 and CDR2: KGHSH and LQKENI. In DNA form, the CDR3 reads TGTGCCAGCTCACTTCAGGATTACGAGCAGTACTTC. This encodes CASSLQDYEQYF.